This T cell receptor (beta chain) appears in the sequencing data of a study of cytomegalovirus exposure and HLA in healthy donors (dated by TCRdb to 2016 to 2017). About the full investigation: According to an earlier analysis of a few hundred of the donors, some 180 million T cells yielded roughly 110 million unique TCR beta sequences and about 300 Gb of sequence data. An early release that covered several hundred HLA-typed donors contained approximately 320 gigabases of sequencing data and 75 million to 100 million unique TCR sequences. The genetic ancestry cluster associated with self-reported Caucasian donors included approximately 85% of the roughly 380 genotyped donors. The study was designed to test whether signatures of past pathogen exposure could be identified by cataloging public T cell receptors. The study used immunosequencing to profile the T cell repertoires of several hundred subjects and linked those repertoires to cytomegalovirus serostatus. Along with the roughly 700-subject first cohort, a separate validation cohort of over a hundred different subjects was used. The study combined high-throughput TCR immunosequencing, statistical association of individual TCRs with disease status, and machine learning to predict cytomegalovirus infection status. In a later analysis, previously published TCR beta repertoires from several hundred donors were re-analyzed and high-resolution HLA genotyping was added so that TCR occurrence patterns could be studied. In the later analysis, no new phenotypic data were used to find candidate immune exposures; instead, reliance was placed on TCR beta sequences and their occurrence across donors. To decide whether each TCR beta V gene segment behaved as functional or pseudogenic, an earlier analysis of nearly 600 of the donors relied on high-throughput TCR beta sequencing. Donor age, sex, ethnicity and CMV serostatus were collected together with the repertoire data. Genome-wide SNP genotypes for about 55% of the 666 donors were used in a later genetic analysis, which treated that subset as a discovery cohort. Every repertoire in the discovery cohort had been generated on one and the same sequencing platform. HLA typing included class I and class II loci at four-digit resolution. Typing coverage differed by locus: A, B, C, DRB1 and DQB1 were typed in roughly 629-630 donors, DQA1 in about 550, DPA1 in around 600, and DPB1 in approximately 450. Five DR-DQ haplotypes were treated as single units for association and clustering because of strong linkage in the cohort. Among 398 genotyped donors of the cohort, an average of approximately 250,000 unique TCR beta nucleotide sequences were sequenced per donor, around 20% of them non-productive. What the authors observed across the whole study: Because HLA typing was unavailable for some donors at each locus, only the typed subset was used in association tests. Immune exposure information for the cohort was limited to CMV serostatus. Because the 87-base-pair reads could not distinguish some IMGT-functional V segments, including TRBV6-2 and TRBV6-3, those segments were excluded. Because counts were too low, under 20 rarely observed V segments, including chromosome 9 orphons, were left out of the earlier analysis of some 600 of the donors. A few of the identified cytomegalovirus-associated TCR beta chains were confirmed in vitro to be specific for cytomegalovirus antigens. The sequencing pipeline was judged likely to have produced a cluster of highly shared sequence variants as a technical artifact. Linkage disequilibrium might explain the correlated functional status among segregating V segments, but an unknown experimental factor could not be excluded. A further reported finding was that TCR beta sequences accurately predicted the HLA-A and HLA-B alleles for most subjects in the first cohort. In a later analysis, the rate of TCR association differed among HLA loci, with DRB1 alleles having the most associated TCRs and HLA-C alleles having the fewest. The cohort was sequenced for TCR beta chains only, and without alpha or paired-chain data the features that could be detected were limited. An earlier analysis of approximately 570 of the donors showed that most TCR beta V segments appeared in productive rearrangements either about 87% or about 30% of the time, which broadly matched IMGT annotations. Presence/absence analyses assumed roughly uniform sequencing depth across donors, an assumption that may not hold. Most TCR sequences were observed very rarely across donors, whereas some public TCRs were present in many individuals. According to a later genetic analysis, donors in an Asian-associated ancestry cluster had fewer N-insertions in productive TCRs than the approximately 690-donor mean. In a later analysis, most CMV-associated TCR beta chains were found to appear HLA-restricted, with HLA associations seemingly driven largely by CMV exposure. An association between a missense DCLRE1C variant and V-gene and J-gene trimming of TCR beta chains was found in a later genetic analysis and replicated in an independent cohort. The authors suggested that the approach could potentially be extended to other disease states and immunological phenotypes. In a later analysis, some 18,000 TCR beta sequences were associated with specific HLA alleles at a false discovery rate of 0.05. The study listed 170 or so TCR beta chains as associated with cytomegalovirus. In both the original and validation cohorts, the classifier was reported to diagnose cytomegalovirus status with high specificity and sensitivity. When HLA alleles, especially DR and DQ, strongly co-occurred, attributing TCR associations to individual alleles was difficult. In a later analysis, HLA-associated TCR beta chains showed more clonal expansion and lower generation probabilities than non-associated chains that were equally common. Several of the top co-occurrence clusters appeared to be linked to parvovirus B19, influenza, CMV and Epstein-Barr virus, according to a later analysis.

Receptor amplification or capture employed the immunoSEQ multiplex PCR assay. The multiplex PCR relied on a mix of 60 forward primers for TCR Vbeta segments and 13 reverse primers for TCR Jbeta segments. The CDR3 region of rearranged TCR beta genes was amplified from genomic DNA with a multiplex PCR assay. The Illumina HiSeq System was used to sequence the amplified TCR beta libraries as 87-base-pair reads. As for the authors' bioinformatics: A later analysis tallied 80 million to 95 million unique TCR beta chains across the 610 or so repertoires, and roughly 11 million of those chains were shared by two or more donors. A nearest-neighbor algorithm error-corrected the raw reads and collapsed the reads into unique sequences, merging closely related sequences to remove PCR and sequencing errors. To assign V, D and J gene segments, CDR3 sequences were aligned to IMGT reference sequences. Each retained sequence needed at least a six-nucleotide match to both a V gene segment and a J gene segment. A rearrangement counted as productive if the CDR3 had no stop codons and remained in frame with V and J, and every other rearrangement counted as non-productive. Following IMGT convention, CDR3 was defined as the stretch from the second conserved V-encoded cysteine to the conserved J-encoded phenylalanine. In an earlier analysis of more than 550 of the donors, sequences lacking an unambiguous match to a single V gene segment were excluded. An earlier analysis of several hundred of the donors called V segments functional above 56.7% productive rearrangements and segregating when the between-donor standard deviation exceeded 5%. A statistical classification framework was built to diagnose cytomegalovirus status from the catalog of TCR beta chain sequences. A later analysis assigned V and J genes by comparing TCR nucleotide sequences with IMGT/GENE-DB human TR gene sequences. The TCRdist pipeline was used in a later analysis to assign CDR3 sequences and most-parsimonious VDJ recombination scenarios. A later analysis defined each TCR beta chain by its CDR3 amino acid sequence plus V-gene family, and excluded reads lacking a unique V-gene family. To address suspected cross-contamination and a sequencing artifact, a later analysis removed 592 highly shared, low-generation-probability nucleotide sequences. In a later analysis, a clonal expansion index was calculated for each public chain from normalized within-repertoire ranks of inferred template counts. Generation probabilities in a later analysis came from a VDJ recombination model fitted to out-of-frame rearrangements, and those results were checked against IGoR. Hypergeometric tests were used in a later analysis to score TCR-TCR, TCR-HLA and TCR-CMV co-occurrence, with a repertoire-size bias correction applied to the TCR pairs. To estimate false discovery rates, a later analysis permuted the HLA or CMV assignments 20 times. In a later analysis, co-occurring TCRs were grouped using DBSCAN, and TCRdist sequence similarity was added for clustering within HLA-allele-positive subsets. For co-occurrence clustering, repertoires with fewer than 30,000 or more than 120,000 public chains were excluded, along with four or five repertoires with anomalous nucleotide sharing. TCRdb obtained this table from immuneACCESS and retained in-frame rearrangements with V and J assigned. These tables miss some clones; where compared with another copy, unresolved V genes account for less than half of the shortfall, and the remainder is unexplained. The V and J calls and the clone size are those of that table, but D and trimming were determined from the DNA. The sample table records tens of thousands of clones; roughly 8.2% of these occur just once. Under 3% of the sample goes to the ten largest clones.

The cohort consisted of 650 to 850 healthy bone marrow donors. At the time of sampling, all cohort members were nominally healthy, though unrecorded immune exposures were likely present. The donor was CMV seronegative and was included in the group of about 400 seronegative cohort members. Every donor gave a peripheral blood sample, and the peripheral blood mononuclear cells from that sample were used for TCR beta sequencing. The Qiagen DNeasy Blood Extraction Kit was used to extract genomic DNA from the blood cell samples. Reading from cysteine to phenylalanine, the CDR3 counts 14 amino acids. Only the CDR3 part of the read is kept: 42 bases, read in frame from the first base. Trimming removed 5 bases from V and 5 bases from J; the gene matches leave 6 bases unexplained. CDR1 and CDR2 are read off the germline V gene as SGHAT and FQNNGV. The table lists this clone with a few counts. No cognate antigen has been identified for it. Per-nucleotide qualities are absent, and no much larger clonotype sits a single base away.

The chain is made from TRBV11-2 and TRBJ2-3; TRBD1 lines up with 8 middle nucleotides. The specimen sequenced was PBMCs. The sequence was collected from a man aged 45-65 years in good health and CMV-seronegative. The DNA sequence follows: TGTGCCAGCAGCCGGGACAGGCCCCTAGATACGCAGTATTTT. Its translation is CASSRDRPLDTQYF.